A selection of T cell receptor beta chains follows, all from one sample in a study of post-analysis software for immune sequencing data. TCRdb reanalysed the PCR reads using MiXCR and keeps one entry per CDR3 protein. The data contain about 820,000 distinct CDR3 sequences, about 53% of them singletons. Sample: blood. These receptors were obtained from a girl aged 5 to 17 with multiple sclerosis. Both conserved end residues are part of each CDR3. Each record gives: clone size, D gene, V gene, J gene, CDR3 DNA, CDR3 protein. A D gene is named only where the DNA matches it firmly. Clone size is not always given. Where it is, it says once, few, many or a class for expanded clones.

abundance: NA; d_gene: TRBD1; v_gene: TRBV20-1; j_gene: TRBJ2-3; CDR3nt: TGCAGCCACAGGGGGCAGGCGGATACGCAGTATTTT; CDR3aa: CSHRGQADTQYF
abundance: NA; d_gene: NA; v_gene: TRBV7-6; j_gene: TRBJ1-2; CDR3nt: TGTGCCAGCAGTCCTACAGGCATTTATGGCTACACCTTC; CDR3aa: CASSPTGIYGYTF
abundance: NA; d_gene: TRBD2; v_gene: TRBV5-1; j_gene: TRBJ2-1; CDR3nt: TGCGCCAGCAGCCTGGGACTAGCGGACGTAACCAGAAGGAATGAGCAGTTCTTC; CDR3aa: CASSLGLADVTRRNEQFF
abundance: NA; d_gene: NA; v_gene: TRBV9; j_gene: TRBJ2-1; CDR3nt: TGTGCCAGCAGCGTAGGTCCAGCGATAAATGAGCAGTTCTTC; CDR3aa: CASSVGPAINEQFF
abundance: few; d_gene: TRBD2; v_gene: TRBV29-1; j_gene: TRBJ2-7; CDR3nt: TGCAGCGTGGATGGGACTAGCGCCTACGAGCAGTACTTC; CDR3aa: CSVDGTSAYEQYF
abundance: NA; d_gene: NA; v_gene: TRBV6-2/TRBV6-3; j_gene: TRBJ2-7; CDR3nt: TGTGCCAGCAGCATCTCGACTAGCTCCTACGAGCAGTACTTC; CDR3aa: CASSISTSSYEQYF
abundance: NA; d_gene: TRBD1; v_gene: TRBV15; j_gene: TRBJ2-7; CDR3nt: TGTGCCACCGGACAGGCCCACTCCTACGAGCAGTACTTC; CDR3aa: CATGQAHSYEQYF
abundance: few; d_gene: NA; v_gene: TRBV20-1; j_gene: TRBJ2-1; CDR3nt: TGCAGTGCTAGAGGGGGGGATTGGGAAGCTTACAATGAGCAGTTCTTC; CDR3aa: CSARGGDWEAYNEQFF
abundance: NA; d_gene: TRBD2; v_gene: TRBV7-9; j_gene: TRBJ2-5; CDR3nt: TGTGCCAGCAGCTTAGAACTAGCGGGGCAAGAGACCCAGTACTTC; CDR3aa: CASSLELAGQETQYF
abundance: few; d_gene: NA; v_gene: TRBV12-3/TRBV12-4; j_gene: TRBJ1-2; CDR3nt: TGTGCCAGCAGTTCGGACCGGGCCGGACGAGATGGCTACACCTTC; CDR3aa: CASSSDRAGRDGYTF
abundance: NA; d_gene: NA; v_gene: TRBV6-5; j_gene: TRBJ2-4; CDR3nt: TGTGCCAGCCAATCCCTCGGACAGTCGAACATTCAGTACTTC; CDR3aa: CASQSLGQSNIQYF
abundance: NA; d_gene: NA; v_gene: TRBV7-6; j_gene: TRBJ2-3; CDR3nt: TGTGCCAGCAGCCCTAGGGGAACGGGAACCACAGATACGCAGTATTTT; CDR3aa: CASSPRGTGTTDTQYF
abundance: NA; d_gene: TRBD1; v_gene: TRBV29-1; j_gene: TRBJ2-7; CDR3nt: TGCAGCGTATGGACAGGGGCCTCCTACGAGCAGTACTTC; CDR3aa: CSVWTGASYEQYF
abundance: few; d_gene: NA; v_gene: TRBV15; j_gene: TRBJ2-1; CDR3nt: TGTGCCACCAATGGGAGAGGTAATGAGCAGTTCTTC; CDR3aa: CATNGRGNEQFF
abundance: few; d_gene: NA; v_gene: TRBV10-3; j_gene: TRBJ2-7; CDR3nt: TGTGCCATCAGTGATAACGCAGCCTACGAGCAGTACTTC; CDR3aa: CAISDNAAYEQYF
abundance: NA; d_gene: NA; v_gene: TRBV7-9; j_gene: TRBJ2-3; CDR3nt: TGTGCCAGCAGCCCCTTGCAGGGTACCGGTCCGAGGCAATATACGCAGTATTTT; CDR3aa: CASSPLQGTGPRQYTQYF
abundance: NA; d_gene: TRBD1; v_gene: TRBV29-1; j_gene: TRBJ2-7; CDR3nt: TGCAGCGCCTGGGGCTGGGGACAGGGGGACTACGAGCAGTACTTC; CDR3aa: CSAWGWGQGDYEQYF
abundance: few; d_gene: NA; v_gene: TRBV15; j_gene: TRBJ1-2; CDR3nt: TGTGCCACCAGCAGAGATTCCGACAGACCCTATGGCTACACCTTC; CDR3aa: CATSRDSDRPYGYTF
abundance: NA; d_gene: NA; v_gene: TRBV20-1; j_gene: TRBJ1-5; CDR3nt: TGCAGTGCCGTCCACTCCCGGGGGAGCTGGAATCAGCCCCAGCATTTT; CDR3aa: CSAVHSRGSWNQPQHF
abundance: NA; d_gene: NA; v_gene: TRBV9; j_gene: TRBJ2-7; CDR3nt: TGTGCCAGCAGCACACGGACAGGTGCGGGGGAGCAGTACTTC; CDR3aa: CASSTRTGAGEQYF
abundance: NA; d_gene: TRBD2; v_gene: TRBV6-6; j_gene: TRBJ2-7; CDR3nt: TGTGCCAGCACCGGCAGACTAGCGGAACGCTACGAGCAGTACTTC; CDR3aa: CASTGRLAERYEQYF
abundance: few; d_gene: TRBD2; v_gene: TRBV29-1; j_gene: TRBJ2-7; CDR3nt: TGCAGCGTTGCGGCGGGAGGGGCAGGAGAGCAGTACTTC; CDR3aa: CSVAAGGAGEQYF
abundance: NA; d_gene: NA; v_gene: TRBV7-9; j_gene: TRBJ1-2; CDR3nt: TGTGCCAGCAGCGATGATAGACAGATCTATGGCTACACCTTC; CDR3aa: CASSDDRQIYGYTF
abundance: NA; d_gene: NA; v_gene: TRBV20-1; j_gene: TRBJ2-7; CDR3nt: TGCAGTGCTACAATTGGCCAGGGGTACGAGCAGTACTTC; CDR3aa: CSATIGQGYEQYF
abundance: NA; d_gene: TRBD1; v_gene: TRBV29-1; j_gene: TRBJ2-1; CDR3nt: TGCAGCGTTGAAGAGGACAGGGGGATGGGGCAGTTCTTC; CDR3aa: CSVEEDRGMGQFF
abundance: few; d_gene: NA; v_gene: TRBV6-5; j_gene: TRBJ2-4; CDR3nt: TGTGCCAGCAGCCCCTTCCCTGGAGTTCAGTACTTC; CDR3aa: CASSPFPGVQYF
abundance: NA; d_gene: TRBD2; v_gene: TRBV24-1; j_gene: TRBJ2-5; CDR3nt: TGTGCCACCAGTGATTCTAGCGGGGGGAGGAAAGAGACCCAGTACTTC; CDR3aa: CATSDSSGGRKETQYF
abundance: few; d_gene: NA; v_gene: TRBV18; j_gene: TRBJ2-5; CDR3nt: TGTGCCAGCTCACCCCCGGCAGGCAAGCAAGAGACCCAGTACTTC; CDR3aa: CASSPPAGKQETQYF
abundance: NA; d_gene: NA; v_gene: TRBV12-3/TRBV12-4; j_gene: TRBJ1-6; CDR3nt: TGTGCCAGCAGTCCCGGACAGACTATAGTAAATTCACCCCTCCACTTT; CDR3aa: CASSPGQTIVNSPLHF